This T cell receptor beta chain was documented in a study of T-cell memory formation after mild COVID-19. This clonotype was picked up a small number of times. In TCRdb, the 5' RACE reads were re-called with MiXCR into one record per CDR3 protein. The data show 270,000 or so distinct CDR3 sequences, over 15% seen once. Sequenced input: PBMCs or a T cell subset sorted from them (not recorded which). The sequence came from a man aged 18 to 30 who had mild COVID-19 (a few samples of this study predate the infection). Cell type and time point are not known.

The CDR3 is CASSLGAVTGYNEQFF. For the CDR3, the DNA is TGTGCCAGCAGCTTAGGGGCCGTTACAGGGTACAATGAGCAGTTCTTC. The chain joins TRBV11-3 to TRBJ2-1, with D possibly TRBD1 on 6 matching bases. The germline CDR1 and CDR2 sequences are SGHNT and YENEEA. The CDR3 sequence is 16 residues long. V gave up 1 base and J gave up 4 bases, with 14 bases separating them.